Given below is one TCR beta chain in context. Its matching antigen is unknown. This entry belongs to a study of cytomegalovirus exposure and HLA in healthy donors. Broader study findings: Near-uniform donor sequencing depth was presumed by presence/absence analyses. HLA alleles were associated with 18,000 or so TCR beta sequences in a later analysis at 0.05 false discovery rate.

Though probably carrying unrecorded immune exposures, donors were nominally healthy at sampling. The PCR employed 60 Vbeta primers together with 13 Jbeta primers. Libraries were prepared by immunoSEQ multiplex PCR; TCRdb keeps only in-frame clonotypes and omits some of them. The sample yields 150,000 or so clones, under 85% seen once. Germline CDR1 reads SSHAT; CDR2 reads FNYEAQ (reference sequence). The V and J ends lost 6 bases and 0 bases respectively, with 13 bases between them. There are 15 residues in the CDR3. Material: PBMCs. The V gene is TRBV7-7, the J gene TRBJ2-3, with a weak D call TRBD2 (5 bases). The receptor was isolated from a woman in her thirties in good health and CMV-seronegative. As DNA, the CDR3 is TGTGCCAGCAGTCAGCGGAGCTCTAGCACAGATACGCAGTATTTT. The encoded protein is CASSQRSSSTDTQYF.